This T cell receptor beta chain was recovered during a study of CD8+ T cells in alopecia areata. General study results and limits: Scalp clonality and expanded CD8+ clones among the top 100 fell significantly with tofacitinib.

Turning to this clone: Its antigen is undetermined.

Specified treatment: oral pan-JAK inhibitor, 5-10 mg twice daily. The germline CDR1 and CDR2 sequences are SGHAT and FQNNGV. J was trimmed by 3 bases and V by 2 bases; bases with no gene match: 1. The length of the CDR3 is 13 residues. Once RNA had been extracted, it was reverse transcribed into cDNA to act as the sequencing template. Repertoires were generated with immunoSEQ multiplex PCR, while TCRdb's copy carries only in-frame clones and drops some. This sample yields about 180,000 clones, of which roughly 58% are seen a single time; roughly 17% belongs to the top ten. The chain links TRBV11-2 to TRBJ2-7, with 7 nucleotides matching TRBD1. Sequences were derived from CD4+ T cells sorted from blood, sampled at approximately week 60, from a patient treated with tofacitinib. The source is a human donor with alopecia areata. The CDR3 is CASSLRQGYEQYF. The DNA for the CDR3 is TGTGCCAGCAGCTTAAGACAGGGCTACGAGCAGTACTTC.